A single sample is the source of the 17 T cell receptor beta chains below, sequenced in a study of CD8 T cells in ankylosing spondylitis. TCRdb re-called the 5' RACE reads with MiXCR, one entry per CDR3 protein. The sample lists roughly 700,000 distinct CDR3 sequences, 15% to 20% occurring once. No antigen has been identified for these receptors. General observations from the study: Characteristic of ankylosing spondylitis blood, it appeared, was a TCR beta motif comprising several highly homologous variants.

The specimen sequenced was blood, either unsorted or a sorted T cell fraction (not recorded which). Source of these receptors: a male donor with ankylosing spondylitis.

The chain links TRBV24-1 to TRBJ2-3, with 8 positions matching TRBD1. This CDR3 has 16 residues. Germline V gene lookup returns CDR1 KGHDR and CDR2 SFDVKD. The ends lost 2 bases at V and 3 bases at J; junction bases unmatched: 6. The chain's CDR3 is CATSDYDRGRTDTQYF. As DNA, the CDR3 is TGTGCCACCAGTGATTACGACAGGGGACGGACAGATACGCAGTATTTT.

The chain carries TRBV5-1 and TRBJ2-5; TRBD2 aligns across 12 bases. The CDR3 covers 16 residues. The trim removed 2 bases at V and 5 bases at J, leaving 7 bases unmatched. The germline V gene has CDR1 SGHRS and CDR2 YFSETQ. The CDR3 DNA reads TGCGCCAGCAGCTTATTCCCGACTAGCGGGGGTGAGACCCAGTACTTC. Amino acid sequence: CASSLFPTSGGETQYF.

The table lists this clonotype with a few counts. The chain carries TRBV29-1 and TRBJ1-2, with no clear D. V lost 6 bases to trimming and J lost 4 bases, with 12 bases between them. Germline V gives CDR1 SQVTM, CDR2 ANQGSEA. The CDR3 extends over 12 amino acids. The DNA of the CDR3 is TGCAGCGTCCACAAGGCCGGCTATGGCTACACCTTC. Encoded protein: CSVHKAGYGYTF.

V gene TRBV2 combines with J gene TRBJ1-2; D is possibly TRBD1 (6 bases). V shed 1 base and J shed 4 bases, with 13 bases lying between them. CDR3 size: 15 residues. Germline V CDR1 and CDR2: SNHLY, FYNNEI. The DNA of the CDR3 is TGTGCCAGCAGTGAAGGTCCGGGGGCTTTCTATGGCTACACCTTC. Translation gives CASSEGPGAFYGYTF.

There are a few counts of this clonotype. The CDR3 bases are TGTGCCAGCAGTGGGGCAGGGTGGGTCGAGCAGTACTTC. Amino acid sequence: CASSGAGWVEQYF. The rearrangement joins TRBV6-1 to TRBJ2-7; perhaps TRBD1 as D (5 bases). The V gene's germline CDR1 is MNHNS and CDR2 SASEGT. The CDR3 spans 13 residues. Trimming pared 4 bases from V and 6 bases from J, leaving 13 bases between.

The rearrangement links TRBV5-1 to TRBJ2-7, with 7 bases identical to TRBD1. The CDR3 is 14 amino acids. Looked up from germline, CDR1 is SGHRS and CDR2 is YFSETQ. V trimming: 0 bases; J trimming: 11 bases; junction bases outside the gene matches: 11. The CDR3 region is CASSLAIRQGKEYF. The CDR3 nucleotides read TGCGCCAGCAGCTTGGCCATCAGACAGGGAAAAGAGTACTTC.

This clonotype was counted only a few times. The limits of the CDR3 on the DNA are not certain, so only TCRdb's listed CDR3 is given. The chain combines TRBV3-1 with TRBJ2-1; the D call in the table, TRBD1, was not verified against the DNA. CDR1 and CDR2 from the germline V gene are LGHDT and YNNKEL (reference sequence). The CDR3 length equals 15 residues, ends included. CDR3 amino acids: CASSILGQGSNEQFF.

This clonotype was seen only a few times. The chain employs TRBV12-3 or TRBV12-4 and TRBJ2-7; 7 bases map to TRBD1. The CDR3 consists of 14 residues. With V trimmed by 6 bases and J by 2 bases, 7 bases remained unmatched. As DNA, the CDR3 is TGTGCCAGCAGCCCGACAGGGATCACCTACGAGCAGTACTTC. Encoded protein: CASSPTGITYEQYF.

This clonotype was seen more than once but under ten times. The chain employs TRBV2 and TRBJ1-3; D perhaps matches TRBD1 (6 bases). CDR1 SNHLY and CDR2 FYNNEI come from the germline V gene. V dropped 6 bases and J dropped 0 bases, with 18 bases sitting between them. The CDR3 has 17 amino acids. CDR3 amino acids: CASSLTGTRSSGNTIYF. CDR3 DNA: TGTGCCAGCAGCCTTACAGGGACACGGAGCTCTGGAAACACCATATATTTT.

This clonotype has just a few counts. The gene calls are TRBV12-3 or TRBV12-4 and TRBJ1-5, with no clear D. Trimming pared 6 bases from V and 0 bases from J, leaving 12 bases between. This CDR3 contains 15 residues. CDR3 sequence reads: CASREAGTSNQPQHF. The DNA for the CDR3 is TGTGCCAGCAGAGAAGCTGGTACTAGCAATCAGCCCCAGCATTTT.

The V and J genes are TRBV2 and TRBJ1-6, with D possibly being TRBD1 (5 bases). The CDR3 has 14 residues. Germline loops: CDR1 SNHLY, CDR2 FYNNEI. The V end lost 10 bases, the J end lost 10 bases, and 20 bases lay between the germline ends. The CDR3: CATSPGRERSPLHF. For the CDR3, the DNA is TGTGCCACTTCTCCGGGCAGGGAAAGGTCACCCCTCCACTTT.

This clonotype has a handful of counts. This sequence joins TRBV4-1 and TRBJ2-7, with unresolved D. The CDR3 spans 15 residues. V lost 5 bases and J lost 1, with 15 bases in between. Per the germline V gene, CDR1 is MGHRA and CDR2 is YSYEKL. CDR3 in DNA: TGCGCCAGCAGCTTCGCGGCTGGCACGTCCTACGAGCAGTACTTC. Translation: CASSFAAGTSYEQYF.

The V and J genes are TRBV28 and TRBJ2-5; 9 bases are shared with TRBD1. Germline V gene data show CDR1 as MDHEN and CDR2 as SYDVKM. V dropped 5 bases and J dropped 2; count of bases not matched to a gene: 6. CDR3 length: 15 amino acids. The chain's CDR3 is CASSTGQGRQETQYF. For the CDR3, the DNA is TGTGCCAGCAGTACAGGACAGGGGCGTCAAGAGACCCAGTACTTC.

The rearrangement uses TRBV2 and TRBJ2-3; D remains unclear. V lost 8 bases and J lost 0, with 12 bases in between. There are 14 residues in the CDR3. Germline V gives CDR1 SNHLY, CDR2 FYNNEI. As DNA, the CDR3 is TGTGCCAGCTCGGGTTTCCAGAGCACAGATACGCAGTATTTT. Translated, it gives CASSGFQSTDTQYF.

This clonotype was observed a few times. The chain uses TRBV7-9 and TRBJ2-2, with 7 positions matching TRBD1. Germline lookup yields CDR1 SEHNR and CDR2 FQNEAQ (reference sequence). CDR3 length equals 16 residues. V shed 5 bases, J shed 0 bases, and the junction held 6 bases outside the gene matches. CDR3 amino acids: CASSHRDSSNTGELFF. For the CDR3, the DNA is TGTGCCAGCAGCCACCGGGACAGCTCGAACACCGGGGAGCTGTTTTTT.

The V call is TRBV3-1, the J call TRBJ2-1; no clear D gene. This CDR3 is 14 amino acids long. Germline loops: CDR1 LGHDT, CDR2 YNNKEL (reference sequence). V was pared by 3 bases and J by 1 base, with 7 bases between. As DNA, the CDR3 is TGTGCCAGCAGCCACTGGGCTTCCTACAATGAGCAGTTCTTC. Translating gives CASSHWASYNEQFF.

The gene calls are TRBV3-1 and TRBJ2-1; D remains ambiguous. Germline V lookup: CDR1 LGHDT, CDR2 YNNKEL (reference sequence). The CDR3 consists of 14 residues. Trimming removed 1 base from V and 6 bases from J, with 10 bases in between. The CDR3 sequence is CASSQVLGINEQFF. The CDR3 DNA follows: TGTGCCAGCAGCCAAGTCCTAGGGATCAATGAGCAGTTCTTC.